These 3 T cell receptor beta chains share one sample of origin, sequenced in a study of blood T cell repertoires in COVID-19. Using immunoSEQ multiplex PCR, the repertoire was profiled, and TCRdb retains in-frame clones only, with some absent. The table records more than 300,000 clones, 85% to 90% of them present only once. Sequencing input: peripheral blood. The receptors originated from a woman aged 40 to 50 with COVID-19, enrolled during active disease.

This chain uses TRBV6-5 with TRBJ1-2; TRBD1 might be the D (5 bases). Germline CDR1 and CDR2: MNHEY and SVGAGI. V was clipped by 6 bases and J by 4 bases, with 18 bases between them. The CDR3 spans 15 residues. The CDR3 DNA is TGTGCCAGCAGCCCAACAGGCCGACCTTTCTATGGCTACACCTTC. It codes for CASSPTGRPFYGYTF.

This clone was detected once. This chain uses TRBV10-3 with TRBJ1-1, with D possibly TRBD1 on 6 matching bases. Trimming cost V 6 bases and J 2 bases, with 13 bases left between them. The germline V gene encodes CDR1 ENHRY and CDR2 SYGVKD. This CDR3 has 14 residues. CDR3 nucleotide sequence: TGTGCCATCAGAGGGGGGGCTTCCAACACTGAAGCTTTCTTT. Its translation: CAIRGGASNTEAFF.

This chain connects TRBV29-1 to TRBJ1-2, with a weak D call TRBD1 (6 bases). V was shortened by 6 bases and J by 2 bases, with 10 bases between the two germline ends. The CDR3 is 12 residues long. CDR1 SQVTM and CDR2 ANQGSEA come from the germline V gene. CDR3 in DNA: TGCAGCGTGGAAACAGGGAACTATGGCTACACCTTC. It encodes CSVETGNYGYTF. Based on the CDR3 plus reference TRBV29-1 and TRBJ1-2, the full variable domain is SAVISQKPSRDICQRGTSLTIQCQVDSQVTMMFWYRQQPGQSLTLIATANQGSEATYESGFVIDKFPISRPNLTFSTLTVSNMSPEDSSIYLCSVETGNYGYTFGSGTRLTVV.